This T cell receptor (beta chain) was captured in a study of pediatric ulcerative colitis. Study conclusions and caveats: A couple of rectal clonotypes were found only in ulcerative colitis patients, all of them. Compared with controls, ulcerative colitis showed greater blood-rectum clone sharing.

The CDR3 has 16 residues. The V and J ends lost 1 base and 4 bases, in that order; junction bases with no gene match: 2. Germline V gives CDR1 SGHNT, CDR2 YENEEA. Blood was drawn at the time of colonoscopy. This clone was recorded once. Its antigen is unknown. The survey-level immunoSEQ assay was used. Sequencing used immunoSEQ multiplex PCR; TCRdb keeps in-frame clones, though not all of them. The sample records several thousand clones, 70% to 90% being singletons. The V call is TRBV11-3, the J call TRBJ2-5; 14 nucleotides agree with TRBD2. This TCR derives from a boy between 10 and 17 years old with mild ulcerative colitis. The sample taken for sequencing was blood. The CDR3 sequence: CASSLGGTSGRETQYF. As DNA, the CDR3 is TGTGCCAGCAGCTTAGGTGGGACTAGCGGGAGAGAGACCCAGTACTTC.